Presented here are 30 T cell receptor beta chains from one specimen sequenced in a study of beta chain features in type 1 diabetes. Study-level points and caveats: Patients with Type 1 diabetes showed moderately but significantly shorter TCRB CDR3s in all four CD4+ subsets.

The entirety of the isolated RNA underwent reverse transcription, so expressed TCRB transcripts were sequenced. Sequencing was performed with immunoSEQ multiplex PCR; in TCRdb, only in-frame clones are kept and a portion is missing. The repertoire holds hundreds of thousands of clones, with around an eighth as singletons. These receptors' targets are unknown. Sequencing was carried out using naive CD4+ T cells from blood. The receptor set was obtained from a young man with type 1 diabetes.

This clone was counted only a few times. The rearrangement links TRBV2 to TRBJ1-2, with D maybe TRBD1 (6 bases). Germline CDR1 is SNHLY and CDR2 is FYNNEI. Trimming stripped 7 bases from V and 0 bases from J, with 12 bases between. This CDR3 has 14 residues. CDR3 DNA sequence: TGTGCCAGCATCTGGACAGACACTAACTATGGCTACACCTTC. Translating gives CASIWTDTNYGYTF.

The chain is built from TRBV7-8 and TRBJ2-7; 9 bases map to TRBD2. Trimming at V came to 5 bases and at J to 5 bases, leaving 13 bases not matched to a gene. The CDR3 is 16 amino acids. CDR1 is SGHVS, CDR2 FQNEAQ, per germline. The CDR3 loop is CASSPGGGAGLHEQYF. CDR3 DNA: TGTGCCAGCAGCCCCGGCGGGGGGGCGGGTCTCCACGAGCAGTACTTC.

This clone was counted between two and nine times. The rearrangement uses TRBV25-1 and TRBJ2-5, with TRBD2 identical over 9 bases. Germline trimming cut 1 base from V and 4 bases from J; bases unmatched to any gene: 4. Germline loops: CDR1 MGHDK, CDR2 SYGVNS. This CDR3 has 15 residues. CDR3 sequence (DNA): TGTGCCAGCAGTGAATTAGGCGGGGGGGCAGAGACCCAGTACTTC. Translation: CASSELGGGAETQYF.

This clone was counted only a few times. The V call is TRBV29-1, the J call TRBJ1-1, with a possible D match to TRBD1 (5 bases). The CDR3 sequence is 14 residues long. Trimming removed 5 bases from V and 4 bases from J, with 17 bases in between. Per germline, CDR1 SQVTM and CDR2 ANQGSEA. The DNA for the CDR3 is TGCAGCGTTAATCAGAGGGACCCCACCACTGAAGCTTTCTTT. This gives the protein CSVNQRDPTTEAFF.

The chain is built from TRBV25-1 and TRBJ1-2; the match to TRBD1 covers 7 bases. This CDR3 spans 14 amino acids. The junction had 6 bases not matched to a gene; V was cut back by 4 bases and J by 4 bases. Germline V gene data show CDR1 as MGHDK and CDR2 as SYGVNS. The CDR3 region is CASSATGRIYGYTF. CDR3 nucleotide sequence: TGTGCCAGCAGTGCGACAGGGAGAATCTATGGCTACACCTTC.

About this clone: The sample carries other DNA sequences with the same CDR3. The chain has TRBV20-1 and TRBJ1-1, with D possibly TRBD1 on 5 matching bases. V was clipped by 6 bases and J by 3 bases, with 8 bases between them. The CDR3 is 11 amino acids. CDR1 is DFQATT, CDR2 SNEGSKA, per germline (reference sequence). Here the CDR3 reads CSAPTDTEAFF. For the CDR3, the DNA is TGCAGTGCACCGACAGACACTGAAGCTTTCTTT.

This clone came up a few times. The V call is TRBV9, the J call TRBJ1-4; D unclear. The CDR3 sequence is 15 residues long. Germline V gene sequence: CDR1 SGDLS, CDR2 YYNGEE. Trimming removed 2 bases from V and 2 bases from J, with 10 bases in between. CDR3 loop: CASSVAAGTNEKLFF. CDR3 DNA sequence: TGTGCCAGCAGCGTGGCCGCGGGGACTAATGAAAAACTGTTTTTT.

V is TRBV30 and J is TRBJ1-1; TRBD1 is a possible D gene (5 bases). This CDR3 has 14 amino acids. CDR1 and CDR2 from the germline V gene are GTSNPN and SVGIG (reference sequence). Trimming took 7 bases from V and 1 from J, leaving 16 bases between them. CDR3 loop: CAFASGPTNTEAFF. CDR3 nucleotides: TGTGCCTTCGCTTCGGGACCGACGAACACTGAAGCTTTCTTT. The variable domain in full, completed from reference TRBV30 and TRBJ1-1, reads SQTIHQWPATLVQPVGSPLSLECTVEGTSNPNLYWYRQAAGRGLQLLFYSVGIGQISSEVPQNLSASRPQDRQFILSSKKLLLSDSGFYLCAFASGPTNTEAFFGQGTRLTVV.

The chain combines TRBV7-2 with TRBJ1-5; possibly TRBD1 for D (5 bases). Germline assignment: CDR1 SGHTA and CDR2 FQGNSA. The V end lost 5 bases, the J end lost 6 bases, and 14 bases lay between the germline ends. The CDR3 contains 14 residues. CDR3 bases: TGTGCCAGCAGCGCCTCCAGGACAAGTCAGCCCCAGCATTTT. It translates to CASSASRTSQPQHF.

This clone occurred a few times. The V call is TRBV14, the J call TRBJ1-6; D uncertain. Trimming stripped 1 base from V and 7 bases from J, with 8 bases between. Germline CDR1 SGHDN, CDR2 FVKESK. The CDR3 sequence is 14 residues long. CDR3 sequence reads: CASSQGLWNSPLHF. CDR3 nucleotide sequence: TGTGCCAGCAGCCAAGGGCTGTGGAATTCACCCCTCCACTTT. Full variable domain (outside the CDR3, taken from reference TRBV14 and TRBJ1-6): EAGVTQFPSHSVIEKGQTVTLRCDPISGHDNLYWYRRVMGKEIKFLLHFVKESKQDESGMPNNRFLAERTGGTYSTLKVQPAELEDSGVYFCASSQGLWNSPLHFGNGTRLTVT.

The chain uses TRBV7-9 and TRBJ1-5; 10 nucleotides match TRBD1. The V gene's germline CDR1 is SEHNR and CDR2 FQNEAQ (reference sequence). This CDR3 has 16 amino acids. The J segment lost 9 bases and the V segment lost 5 bases, leaving 13 bases of the junction unmatched. As DNA, the CDR3 is TGTGCCAGCAGCCCTGGGACAGGGGCGGAGTATCGGCCCCAGCATTTT. It codes for CASSPGTGAEYRPQHF.

The chain recombines TRBV4-1 with TRBJ2-3, with D possibly being TRBD2 (5 bases). Per the germline V gene, CDR1 is MGHRA and CDR2 is YSYEKL. V dropped 0 bases and J dropped 3 bases, with 10 bases sitting between them. CDR3 length: 15 residues. CDR3 nucleotides: TGCGCCAGCAGCCAAGAAGAGGGAAGGACAGATACGCAGTATTTT. Its translation is CASSQEEGRTDTQYF.

A single count supports this clone. The chain combines TRBV11-3 with TRBJ2-7; D is ambiguous. Germline-derived CDR1 and CDR2 are SGHNT and YENEEA. Trimming shortened V by 5 bases and J by 7 bases, and 15 bases separated the two germline ends. The CDR3 extends over 13 amino acids. The CDR3 sequence is CASSLGSNREQYF. The CDR3 DNA sequence: TGTGCCAGCAGCCTTGGGTCAAATCGGGAGCAGTACTTC.

This clone occurred a few times. The chain carries TRBV7-2 and TRBJ1-1; D not resolved. The V end lost 1 base, the J end lost 1 base, and 7 bases lay between the germline ends. The CDR3 has 14 amino acids. Germline CDR1 reads SGHTA; CDR2 reads FQGNSA. This CDR3 is CASSLVWQNTEAFF. DNA of the CDR3: TGTGCCAGCAGCTTAGTCTGGCAGAACACTGAAGCTTTCTTT.

The J gene is TRBJ2-1, the V gene TRBV10-3, with a tentative D call TRBD2 (6 bases). V lost 0 bases and J 10 bases, leaving 19 bases between the germline ends. Germline V gene lookup returns CDR1 ENHRY and CDR2 SYGVKD. CDR3 length: 16 residues. The CDR3 DNA follows: TGTGCCATCAGTGAGTCGACTGGCGGGGCCAGGGACGAGCAGTTCTTC. Translated, it gives CAISESTGGARDEQFF.

The chain joins TRBV5-4 to TRBJ1-2; D ambiguous. Trimming removed 1 base at V and 0 bases at J, with 10 bases between. Looked up from germline, CDR1 is SGHNT and CDR2 is YYREEE (reference sequence). CDR3 length: 15 amino acids. The CDR3 DNA reads as TGTGCCAGCAGCTTGTCTGCCAGCCCTAACTATGGCTACACCTTC. Protein sequence: CASSLSASPNYGYTF.

This clone has a handful of counts. The chain recombines TRBV4-1 with TRBJ1-2; D unresolved. The CDR3 spans 12 residues. Germline CDR1 reads MGHRA; CDR2 reads YSYEKL. V lost 0 bases to trimming and J lost 8 bases, with 7 bases between them. This chain's CDR3 is CASSQEGRGYTF. Written as DNA, the CDR3 is TGCGCCAGCAGCCAAGAGGGAAGGGGCTACACCTTC.

This clone has a handful of counts. The chain employs TRBV29-1 and TRBJ1-6; D uncertain. CDR1 and CDR2 (germline): SQVTM, ANQGSEA. CDR3 length: 14 amino acids. With 7 bases removed from V and 5 bases from J, the gap between germline ends came to 15 bases. CDR3 amino acids: CSAREGPDNSPLHF. CDR3 DNA: TGCAGCGCCAGAGAGGGCCCCGATAATTCACCCCTCCACTTT.

CDR3 loop: CASSPEAGGNTDTQYF. CDR3 nucleotides: TGTGCCAGCAGCCCGGAAGCGGGGGGAAACACAGATACGCAGTATTTT. The chain uses TRBV5-4 and TRBJ2-3; TRBD2 agrees at 9 bases. The CDR3 has 16 residues. With 4 bases clipped from V and 2 bases from J, the junction kept 8 bases outside the gene matches. CDR1 and CDR2 from the germline V gene are SGHNT and YYREEE (reference sequence).

The chain carries TRBV7-9 and TRBJ2-5; D gene ambiguous. The CDR3 consists of 14 residues. V lost 0 bases to trimming and J lost 0 bases, with 5 bases between them. Germline CDR1 is SEHNR and CDR2 is FQNEAQ (reference sequence). The DNA of the CDR3 is TGTGCCAGCAGCTTAGCCCTGAACCAAGAGACCCAGTACTTC. Translation: CASSLALNQETQYF.

This clone was observed a few times. This chain uses TRBV7-9 with TRBJ2-3; 7 bases fit TRBD1. Germline CDR1 and CDR2: SEHNR and FQNEAQ (reference sequence). CDR3 length equals 16 residues. J gave up 0 bases and V 5 bases, and 8 bases lay outside the gene matches. CDR3 in amino acids: CASSKGTDPSTDTQYF. The CDR3 DNA reads TGTGCCAGCAGCAAGGGGACAGACCCTAGCACAGATACGCAGTATTTT.

This clone was picked up a small number of times. This chain connects TRBV7-9 to TRBJ2-5; 10 bases match TRBD2. V shed 5 bases and J 5 bases; nucleotides not matched to a gene: 11. CDR1 is SEHNR and CDR2 is FQNEAQ in the germline V gene (reference sequence). The CDR3 extends over 16 amino acids. The CDR3 DNA reads TGTGCCAGCAGCCATCCGTCCGGGACTAGCGCGGAGACCCAGTACTTC. It specifies CASSHPSGTSAETQYF.

This clone appeared a few times. V and J are TRBV5-1 and TRBJ1-1, with D unresolved. V was trimmed by 4 bases and J by 0 bases, leaving 10 bases between them. This CDR3 spans 14 amino acids. Germline V gene lookup returns CDR1 SGHRS and CDR2 YFSETQ. The CDR3 nucleotides are TGCGCCAGCAGCCAGGCGCGGGTGAACACTGAAGCTTTCTTT. Protein: CASSQARVNTEAFF.

Of note for this clone: The identical CDR3 is also encoded by other nucleotide sequences in the sample. The chain employs TRBV30 and TRBJ1-1; D unclear. Trimming pared 0 bases from V and 1 base from J, leaving 6 bases between. Germline V gene lookup returns CDR1 GTSNPN and CDR2 SVGIG (reference sequence). The CDR3 sequence is 13 residues long. The CDR3 sequence: CAWSVHGNTEAFF. CDR3 DNA sequence: TGTGCCTGGAGTGTACACGGGAACACTGAAGCTTTCTTT.

This chain joins TRBV18 and TRBJ2-5, with D unclear. The CDR3 totals 15 residues. V was shortened by 1 base and J by 2 bases, with 11 bases between the two germline ends. The germline CDR1 and CDR2 sequences are KGHSH and LQKENI. The CDR3 DNA follows: TGTGCCAGCTCACCACGGGCAGCCCATCAAGAGACCCAGTACTTC. Encoded protein: CASSPRAAHQETQYF.

This sequence joins TRBV7-2 and TRBJ2-1; D may correspond to TRBD1 or TRBD2 (5 bases each). The V and J ends lost 4 bases and 3 bases respectively, with 13 bases between them. The CDR3 consists of 15 residues. Looked up from germline, CDR1 is SGHTA and CDR2 is FQGNSA. CDR3 DNA sequence: TGTGCCAGCAGCTCCGGTACGGGACGCTACAATGAGCAGTTCTTC. Amino acid sequence: CASSSGTGRYNEQFF.

This clone was picked up a small number of times. This chain links TRBV10-3 with TRBJ2-6, with 7 positions matching TRBD2. Germline values: CDR1 ENHRY, CDR2 SYGVKD. With V trimmed by 0 bases and J by 1 base, 12 bases remained unmatched. The CDR3 has 20 amino acids. CDR3 amino acids: CAISESGRAGVPSGANVLTF. The CDR3 bases are TGTGCCATCAGTGAGTCGGGTCGGGCGGGGGTCCCATCTGGGGCCAACGTCCTGACTTTC.

This clone was observed a few times. The chain combines TRBV5-1 with TRBJ2-1; TRBD1 agrees at 7 bases. Germline trimming cut 3 bases from V and 2 bases from J; bases unmatched to any gene: 5. The CDR3 extends over 15 amino acids. The V gene's germline CDR1 is SGHRS and CDR2 YFSETQ. This CDR3 reads CASSSTGDTYNEQFF. The CDR3 coding sequence is TGCGCCAGCAGCTCTACAGGGGATACCTACAATGAGCAGTTCTTC.

This clone was seen a handful of times. V is TRBV7-2 and J is TRBJ1-2, with 10 nucleotides matching TRBD1. The CDR3 extends over 13 amino acids. Germline V lookup: CDR1 SGHTA, CDR2 FQGNSA. The ends lost 11 bases at V and 4 bases at J; junction bases unmatched: 7. The DNA for the CDR3 is TGTGCCTCTACGACAGGGGGCAGCTATGGCTACACCTTC. Protein: CASTTGGSYGYTF.

This clone was observed a handful of times. The gene calls are TRBV10-1 and TRBJ2-3; D is possibly TRBD1 or TRBD2 (5 bases each). Germline V gives CDR1 WNHNN, CDR2 SYGVQD (reference sequence). Trimming shortened V by 4 bases and J by 2 bases, and 7 bases separated the two germline ends. The CDR3 is 13 residues long. The CDR3 region is CASSGGDTDTQYF. CDR3 sequence (DNA): TGCGCCAGCAGTGGAGGGGACACAGATACGCAGTATTTT.